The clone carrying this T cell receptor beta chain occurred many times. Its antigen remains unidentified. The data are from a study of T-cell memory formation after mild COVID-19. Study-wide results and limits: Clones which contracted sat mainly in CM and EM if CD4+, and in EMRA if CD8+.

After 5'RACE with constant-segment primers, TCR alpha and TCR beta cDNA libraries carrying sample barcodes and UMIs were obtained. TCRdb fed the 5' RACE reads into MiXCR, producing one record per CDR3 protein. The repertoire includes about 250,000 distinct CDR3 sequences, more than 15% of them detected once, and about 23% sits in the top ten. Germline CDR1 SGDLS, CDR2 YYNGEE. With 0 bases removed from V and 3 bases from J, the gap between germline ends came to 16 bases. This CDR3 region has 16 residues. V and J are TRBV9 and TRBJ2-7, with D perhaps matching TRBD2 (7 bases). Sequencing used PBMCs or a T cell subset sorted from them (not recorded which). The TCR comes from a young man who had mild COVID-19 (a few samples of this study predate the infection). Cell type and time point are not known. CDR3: CASSVDRGGSLYEQYF. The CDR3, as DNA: TGTGCCAGCAGCGTAGACCGCGGGGGCTCTCTCTACGAGCAGTACTTC.